The next 17 T cell receptor beta chains were all read from a single sample in a study of cytomegalovirus exposure and HLA in healthy donors. PCR amplification relied on 60 Vbeta primers (plus 13 Jbeta primers). Clones were sequenced by immunoSEQ multiplex PCR, and TCRdb holds only the in-frame ones, with some missing. Its table records about 120,000 clones. The specimen sequenced was PBMCs. The receptors come from a man younger than 45 in good health and CMV-seronegative.

The chain joins TRBV19 to TRBJ2-7, with 7 bases lining up with TRBD1. J lost 3 bases, V lost 5 bases, and 13 bases had no gene match. The CDR3 has 16 amino acids. Germline V gene lookup returns CDR1 LNHDA and CDR2 SQIVND (reference sequence). In DNA, the CDR3 is TGTGCCAGTAGTCCTCTGACAGGGAATCGAGTCTACGAGCAGTACTTC. It codes for CASSPLTGNRVYEQYF.

The chain has TRBV12-5 and TRBJ2-1; 9 bases map to TRBD1. CDR1 and CDR2 from the germline V gene are LGHNT and FRNRAP. V lost 7 bases, J lost 8 bases, and 12 bases stayed unmatched. There are 15 residues in the CDR3. CDR3 in DNA: TGTGCTAGTGCCGTTGGGGACAGGGATAAAGATGAGCAGTTCTTC. This translates into CASAVGDRDKDEQFF.

A word on this clone: This specimen includes other DNA sequences encoding the same CDR3. The chain carries TRBV5-1 and TRBJ2-5; no clear D gene. Germline-derived CDR1 and CDR2 are SGHRS and YFSETQ. V lost 0 bases and J lost 1, with 10 bases in between. This CDR3 contains 15 residues. The CDR3 nucleotides read TGCGCCAGCAGCTTGGCCCCCGGTTCCCAAGAGACCCAGTACTTC. It translates to CASSLAPGSQETQYF.

This chain connects TRBV6-5 to TRBJ1-1, with D hard to call. This CDR3 has 16 amino acids. Trimming stripped 4 bases from V and 6 bases from J, with 21 bases between. Germline CDR1 is MNHEY and CDR2 is SVGAGI. DNA of the CDR3: TGTGCCAGCAGTTTCTCCCTAACTGGGCAGATACCTGAAGCTTTCTTT. Protein: CASSFSLTGQIPEAFF.

The rearrangement uses TRBV7-7 and TRBJ1-4; TRBD1 matches 9 bases. Germline assignment: CDR1 SSHAT and CDR2 FNYEAQ (reference sequence). V shed 4 bases, J shed 7 bases, and the junction held 7 bases outside the gene matches. CDR3 length equals 15 residues. The chain's CDR3 is CASSSGQGLGEKLFF. CDR3 DNA: TGTGCCAGCAGCTCAGGACAGGGGCTTGGTGAAAAACTGTTTTTT.

V gene TRBV2 combines with J gene TRBJ1-6, with 8 bases aligning to TRBD1. The CDR3 contains 15 residues. Unmatched junction bases numbered 5, after V lost 6 bases and J lost 4 bases. Germline V gives CDR1 SNHLY, CDR2 FYNNEI. In nucleotides, the CDR3 is TGTGCCAGCAGGGGAGGACAGGGATATAATTCACCCCTCCACTTT. Translated, it gives CASRGGQGYNSPLHF.

V gene TRBV1 combines with J gene TRBJ2-1; TRBD2 is taken as the D call from the table, unchecked against the DNA. TRBV1 is described as a pseudogene. The CDR3 runs to 13 residues. CDR3 sequence reads: CTSRGGGYNEQFF. In nucleotides, the CDR3 is TGCACCAGCCGGGGGGGCGGGTACAATGAGCAGTTCTTC.

The J gene is TRBJ1-1, the V gene TRBV29-1; 8 bases map to TRBD1. The germline CDR1 and CDR2 sequences are SQVTM and ANQGSEA. V lost 8 bases to trimming and J lost 4 bases; unmatched junction nucleotides: 9. The length of the CDR3 is 13 residues. CDR3 nucleotide sequence: TGCAGCACCCGTACAGGGGGAGGCACTGAAGCTTTCTTT. Translating gives CSTRTGGGTEAFF.

The chain joins TRBV2 to TRBJ1-6; D ambiguous. This CDR3 contains 13 residues. The germline V gene has CDR1 SNHLY and CDR2 FYNNEI. The V end lost 9 bases, the J end lost 6 bases, and 12 bases lay between the germline ends. The CDR3 DNA sequence: TGTGCCAGTCGCCGGGAACCTAATTCACCCCTCCACTTT. The encoded protein is CASRREPNSPLHF.

The genes are TRBV4-2 and TRBJ2-5, with 9 bases fitting TRBD2. The CDR3 has 16 residues. The V segment lost 1 base and the J segment 5 bases; nucleotides outside the gene matches: 8. Germline assignment: CDR1 LGHNA and CDR2 YNFKEQ. The CDR3 nucleotides read TGTGCCAGCAGCCAAGTTGTTGTAGCGGGGGAGGAGACCCAGTACTTC. Amino acids: CASSQVVVAGEETQYF.

V and J are TRBV19 and TRBJ1-6; 7 positions match TRBD1. This CDR3 is 14 amino acids long. The V gene end was trimmed by 7 bases and the J gene end by 5 bases; junction bases not matched to a gene: 5. Germline values: CDR1 LNHDA, CDR2 SQIVND (reference sequence). CDR3 sequence: CASTVDRDNSPLHF. CDR3 DNA: TGTGCCAGTACCGTCGACAGGGATAATTCACCCCTCCACTTT. The complete variable domain, with remaining parts taken from reference TRBV19 and TRBJ1-6, reads DGGITQSPKYLFRKEGQNVTLSCEQNLNHDAMYWYRQDPGQGLRLIYYSQIVNDFQKGDIAEGYSVSREKKESFPLTVTSAQKNPTAFYLCASTVDRDNSPLHFGNGTRLTVT.

This rearrangement joins TRBV5-1 to TRBJ1-2; 10 bases line up with TRBD1. With 0 bases clipped from V and 2 bases from J, the junction kept 4 bases outside the gene matches. Germline-derived CDR1 and CDR2 are SGHRS and YFSETQ. This CDR3 region has 16 residues. CDR3 DNA sequence: TGCGCCAGCAGCTTGGAGAGGGGACAGGGGAACTATGGCTACACCTTC. Protein sequence: CASSLERGQGNYGYTF.

The V gene is TRBV6-5, the J gene TRBJ2-5, with TRBD1 as a possible D gene (6 bases). The J call is in doubt because the DNA end fits TRBJ2-7 better. Germline CDR1 is MNHEY and CDR2 is SVGAGI. The CDR3 extends over 15 amino acids. CDR3 loop: CASRRHREFTYEQYF. DNA for the CDR3: TGTGCCAGCAGGCGCCACAGGGAATTCACCTACGAGCAGTACTTC.

V gene TRBV18 combines with J gene TRBJ2-7; possibly TRBD2 for D (5 bases). The germline V gene has CDR1 KGHSH and CDR2 LQKENI. This CDR3 region has 16 residues. The V end was cut by 1 base, the J end by 5 bases, with 18 bases between. CDR3 protein: CASSPLVGIGVDEQYF. In DNA, the CDR3 is TGTGCCAGCTCACCACTAGTAGGTATCGGGGTAGACGAGCAGTACTTC. The full variable domain, in which reference TRBV18 and TRBJ2-7 provide the parts outside the CDR3, is NAGVMQNPRHLVRRRGQEARLRCSPMKGHSHVYWYRQLPEEGLKFMVYLQKENIIDESGMPKERFSAEFPKEGPSILRIQQVVRGDSAAYFCASSPLVGIGVDEQYFGPGTRLTVT.

In regard to this clone: In the same sample, other DNA sequences code for this CDR3. J is TRBJ2-7 and V is TRBV18; 8 nucleotides agree with TRBD2. Germline V gene lookup returns CDR1 KGHSH and CDR2 LQKENI. CDR3 length equals 14 residues. Trimming at V came to 6 bases and at J to 7 bases, leaving 11 bases not matched to a gene. CDR3 coding DNA: TGTGCCAGCTCTACCGGGACTAGTTATCGAGAGCAGTACTTC. Its protein is CASSTGTSYREQYF.

The chain is built from TRBV5-1 and TRBJ2-7; the match to TRBD1 covers 8 bases. J gave up 6 bases and V 4 bases, and 3 bases lay outside the gene matches. The CDR3 is made up of 12 amino acids. Germline CDR1 and CDR2: SGHRS and YFSETQ. CDR3 coding DNA: TGCGCCAGCAGCCCGACAGGGGCCGAGCAGTACTTC. Translating gives CASSPTGAEQYF.

This sequence joins TRBV11-2 and TRBJ2-1, with 8 bases matching TRBD2. CDR1 SGHAT and CDR2 FQNNGV come from the germline V gene. CDR3 length equals 15 residues. V shed 5 bases, J shed 2 bases, and the junction held 5 bases outside the gene matches. The CDR3 loop reads CASSPGGDPYNEQFF. The CDR3 DNA reads TGTGCCAGCAGCCCGGGGGGGGACCCCTACAATGAGCAGTTCTTC.